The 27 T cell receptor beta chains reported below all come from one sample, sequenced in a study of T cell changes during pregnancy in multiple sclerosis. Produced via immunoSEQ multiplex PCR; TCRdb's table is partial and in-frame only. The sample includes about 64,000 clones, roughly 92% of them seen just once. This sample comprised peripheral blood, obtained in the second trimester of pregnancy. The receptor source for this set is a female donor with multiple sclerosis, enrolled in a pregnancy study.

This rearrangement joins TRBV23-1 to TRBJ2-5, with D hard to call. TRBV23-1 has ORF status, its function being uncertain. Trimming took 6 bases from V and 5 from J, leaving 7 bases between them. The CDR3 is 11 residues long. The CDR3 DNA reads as TGCGCCAGCAGGACTTGTGAGACCCAGTACTTC. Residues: CASRTCETQYF.

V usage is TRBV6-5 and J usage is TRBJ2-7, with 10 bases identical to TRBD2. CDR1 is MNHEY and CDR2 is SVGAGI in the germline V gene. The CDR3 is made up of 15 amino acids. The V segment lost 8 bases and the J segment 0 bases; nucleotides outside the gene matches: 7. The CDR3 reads CASSEREGISYEQYF. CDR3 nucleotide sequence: TGTGCCAGCTCCGAGCGGGAGGGAATCTCCTACGAGCAGTACTTC.

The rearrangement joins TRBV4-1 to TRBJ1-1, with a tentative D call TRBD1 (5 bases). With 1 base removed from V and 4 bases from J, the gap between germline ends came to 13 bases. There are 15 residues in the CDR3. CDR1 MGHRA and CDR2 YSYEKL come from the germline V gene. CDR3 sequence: CASSQVVGAFTEAFF. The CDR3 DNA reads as TGCGCCAGCAGCCAAGTAGTAGGGGCTTTCACTGAAGCTTTCTTT.

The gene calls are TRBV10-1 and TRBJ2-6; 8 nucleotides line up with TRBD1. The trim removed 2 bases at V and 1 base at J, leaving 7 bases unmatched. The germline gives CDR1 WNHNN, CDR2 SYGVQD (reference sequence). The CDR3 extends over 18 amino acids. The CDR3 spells CASSEGQGTLSGANVLTF. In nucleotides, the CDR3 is TGCGCCAGCAGTGAGGGACAGGGAACCCTATCTGGGGCCAACGTCCTGACTTTC.

CDR3 nucleotides: TGTGCCAGCAGTTACAGGGAGATCTATAATTCACCCCTCCACTTT. Its protein is CASSYREIYNSPLHF. This chain connects TRBV6-5 to TRBJ1-6; D call uncertain. This CDR3 has 15 residues. Trimming removed 2 bases from V and 3 bases from J, with 8 bases in between. CDR1 is MNHEY and CDR2 is SVGAGI in the germline V gene.

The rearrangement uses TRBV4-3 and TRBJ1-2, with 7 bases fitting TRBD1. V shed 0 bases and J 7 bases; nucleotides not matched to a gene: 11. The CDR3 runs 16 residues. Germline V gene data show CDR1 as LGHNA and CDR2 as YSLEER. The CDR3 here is CASSQDRKDRIFGYTF. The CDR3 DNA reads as TGCGCCAGCAGCCAAGATCGTAAGGACAGGATTTTTGGCTACACCTTC.

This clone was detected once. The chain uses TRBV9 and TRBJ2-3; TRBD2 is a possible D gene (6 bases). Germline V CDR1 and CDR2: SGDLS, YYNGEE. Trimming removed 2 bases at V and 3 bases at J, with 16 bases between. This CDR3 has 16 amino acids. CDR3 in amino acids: CASSVSGTPQTDTQYF. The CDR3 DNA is TGTGCCAGCAGCGTCTCCGGGACTCCCCAAACAGATACGCAGTATTTT.

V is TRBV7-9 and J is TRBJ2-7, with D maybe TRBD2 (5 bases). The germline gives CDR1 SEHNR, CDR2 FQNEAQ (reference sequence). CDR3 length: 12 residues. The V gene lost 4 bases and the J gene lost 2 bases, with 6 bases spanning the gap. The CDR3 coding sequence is TGTGCCAGCAGCTCGGGGACCTACGAGCAGTACTTC. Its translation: CASSSGTYEQYF.

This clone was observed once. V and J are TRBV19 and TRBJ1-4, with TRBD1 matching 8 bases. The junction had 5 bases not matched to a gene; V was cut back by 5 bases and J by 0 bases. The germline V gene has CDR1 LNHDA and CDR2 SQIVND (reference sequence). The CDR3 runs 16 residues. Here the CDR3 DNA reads TGTGCCAGTAGTCCGGGACAGGCGTCAACTAATGAAAAACTGTTTTTT. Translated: CASSPGQASTNEKLFF.

CDR3 in DNA: TGTGCCAGTAGTGCGGGACTTGGCAATCAGCCCCAGCATTTT. This translates into CASSAGLGNQPQHF. The V gene is TRBV19, the J gene TRBJ1-5, with D tentatively TRBD1 (5 bases). CDR1 is LNHDA, CDR2 SQIVND, per germline (reference sequence). V lost 5 bases and J lost 2, with 10 bases in between. This CDR3 is 14 amino acids long.

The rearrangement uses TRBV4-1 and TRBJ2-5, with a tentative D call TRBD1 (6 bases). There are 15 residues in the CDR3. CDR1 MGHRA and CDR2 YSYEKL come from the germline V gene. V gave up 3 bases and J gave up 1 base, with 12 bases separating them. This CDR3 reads CASSQGDTLQETQYF. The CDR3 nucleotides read TGCGCCAGCAGCCAGGGGGACACGCTCCAAGAGACCCAGTACTTC.

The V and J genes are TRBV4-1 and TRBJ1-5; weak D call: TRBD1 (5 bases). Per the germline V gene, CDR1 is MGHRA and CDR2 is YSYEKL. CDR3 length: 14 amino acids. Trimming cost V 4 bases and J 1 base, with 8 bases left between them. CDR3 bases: TGCGCCAGCAGCCTCCGGGGGAGCAATCAGCCCCAGCATTTT. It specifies CASSLRGSNQPQHF.

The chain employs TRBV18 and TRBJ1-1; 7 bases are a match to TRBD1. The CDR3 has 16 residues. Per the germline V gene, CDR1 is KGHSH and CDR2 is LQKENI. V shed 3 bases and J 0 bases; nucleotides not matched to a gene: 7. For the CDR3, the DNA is TGTGCCAGCTCACCCCTGAGACAGGGTGTGAACACTGAAGCTTTCTTT. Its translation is CASSPLRQGVNTEAFF.

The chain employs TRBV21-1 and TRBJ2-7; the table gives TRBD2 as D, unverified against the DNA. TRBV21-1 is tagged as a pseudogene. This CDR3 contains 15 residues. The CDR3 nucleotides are TGTGCCAGCGGGTTAAAAGCGAGAAGAACCTACGAGCAGTACTTC. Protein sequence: CASGLKARRTYEQYF.

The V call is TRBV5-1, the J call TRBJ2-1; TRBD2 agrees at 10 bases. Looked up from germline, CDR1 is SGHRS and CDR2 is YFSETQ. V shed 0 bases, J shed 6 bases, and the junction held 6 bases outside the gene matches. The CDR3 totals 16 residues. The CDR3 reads CASSLGGLAAFNEQFF. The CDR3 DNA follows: TGCGCCAGCAGCTTGGGTGGACTAGCGGCATTCAATGAGCAGTTCTTC.

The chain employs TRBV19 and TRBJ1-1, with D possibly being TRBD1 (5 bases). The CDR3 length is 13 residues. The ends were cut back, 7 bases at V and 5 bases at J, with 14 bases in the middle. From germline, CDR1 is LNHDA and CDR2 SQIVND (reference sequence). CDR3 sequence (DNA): TGTGCCAGTAACTGGGGCGGGAGGACTGAAGCTTTCTTT. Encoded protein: CASNWGGRTEAFF.

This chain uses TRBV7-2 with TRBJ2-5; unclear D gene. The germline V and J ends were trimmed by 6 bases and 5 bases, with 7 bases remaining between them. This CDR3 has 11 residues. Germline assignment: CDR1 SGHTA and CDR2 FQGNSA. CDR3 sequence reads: CASSFHETQYF. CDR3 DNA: TGTGCCAGCAGTTTTCATGAGACCCAGTACTTC.

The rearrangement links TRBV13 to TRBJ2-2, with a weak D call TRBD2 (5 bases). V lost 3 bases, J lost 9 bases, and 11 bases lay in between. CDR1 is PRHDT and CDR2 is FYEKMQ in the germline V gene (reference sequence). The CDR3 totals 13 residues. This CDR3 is CASSFGLVRELFF. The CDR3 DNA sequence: TGTGCCAGCAGCTTTGGACTTGTCCGGGAGCTGTTTTTT.

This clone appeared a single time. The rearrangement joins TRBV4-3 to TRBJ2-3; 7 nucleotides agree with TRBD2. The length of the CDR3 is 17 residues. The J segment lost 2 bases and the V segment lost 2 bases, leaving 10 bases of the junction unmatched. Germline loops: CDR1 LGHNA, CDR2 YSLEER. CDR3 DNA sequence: TGCGCCAGCAGCCAACGAACCGGACTAGGCGCCACAGATACGCAGTATTTT. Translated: CASSQRTGLGATDTQYF.

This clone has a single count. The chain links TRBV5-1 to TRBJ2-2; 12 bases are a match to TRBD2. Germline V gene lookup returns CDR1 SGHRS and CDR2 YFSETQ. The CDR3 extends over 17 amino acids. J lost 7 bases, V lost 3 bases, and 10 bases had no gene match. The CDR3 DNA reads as TGCGCCAGCAGCTCCTCTAGCGGGAGGGCCGGGAACGGGGAGCTGTTTTTT. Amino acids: CASSSSSGRAGNGELFF. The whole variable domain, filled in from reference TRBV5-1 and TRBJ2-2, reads KAGVTQTPRYLIKTRGQQVTLSCSPISGHRSVSWYQQTPGQGLQFLFEYFSETQRNKGNFPGRFSGRQFSNSRSEMNVSTLELGDSALYLCASSSSSGRAGNGELFFGEGSRLTVL.

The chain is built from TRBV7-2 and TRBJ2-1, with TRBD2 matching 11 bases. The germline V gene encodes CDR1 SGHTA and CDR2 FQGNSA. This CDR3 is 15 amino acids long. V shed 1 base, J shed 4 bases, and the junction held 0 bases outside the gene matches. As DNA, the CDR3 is TGTGCCAGCAGCTTAGGACTAGCGGGATACAATGAGCAGTTCTTC. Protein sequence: CASSLGLAGYNEQFF.

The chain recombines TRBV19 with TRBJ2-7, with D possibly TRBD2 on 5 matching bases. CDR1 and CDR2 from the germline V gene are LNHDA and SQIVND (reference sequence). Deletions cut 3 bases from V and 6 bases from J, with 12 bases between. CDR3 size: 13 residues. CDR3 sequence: CASSMGGGGEQYF. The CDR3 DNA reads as TGTGCCAGTAGTATGGGCGGTGGAGGCGAGCAGTACTTC.

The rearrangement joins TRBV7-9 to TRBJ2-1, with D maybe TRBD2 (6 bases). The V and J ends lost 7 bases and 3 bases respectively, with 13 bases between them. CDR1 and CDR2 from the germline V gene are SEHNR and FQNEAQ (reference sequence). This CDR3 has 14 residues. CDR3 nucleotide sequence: TGTGCCAGCACACAGGACTACGACTACAATGAGCAGTTCTTC. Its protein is CASTQDYDYNEQFF. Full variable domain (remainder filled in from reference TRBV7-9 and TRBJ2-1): DTGVSQNPRHKITKRGQNVTFRCDPISEHNRLYWYRQTLGQGPEFLTYFQNEAQLEKSRLLSDRFSAERPKGSFSTLEIQRTEQGDSAMYLCASTQDYDYNEQFFGPGTRLTVL.

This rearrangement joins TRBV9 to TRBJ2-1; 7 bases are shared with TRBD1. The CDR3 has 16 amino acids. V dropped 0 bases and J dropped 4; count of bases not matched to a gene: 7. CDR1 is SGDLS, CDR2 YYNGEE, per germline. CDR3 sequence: CASSVVGQGDYNEQFF. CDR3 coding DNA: TGTGCCAGCAGCGTAGTAGGGCAGGGGGATTACAATGAGCAGTTCTTC.

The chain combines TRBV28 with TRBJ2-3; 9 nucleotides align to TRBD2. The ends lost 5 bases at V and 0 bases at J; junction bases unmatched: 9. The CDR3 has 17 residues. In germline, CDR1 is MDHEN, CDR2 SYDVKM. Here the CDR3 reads CASSRASGDLSTDTQYF. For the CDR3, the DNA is TGTGCCAGCAGTCGGGCTAGCGGGGACCTGAGCACAGATACGCAGTATTTT.

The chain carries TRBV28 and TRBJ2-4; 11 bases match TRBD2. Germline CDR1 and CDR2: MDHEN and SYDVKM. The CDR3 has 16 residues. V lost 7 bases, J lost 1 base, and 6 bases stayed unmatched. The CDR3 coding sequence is TGTGCCAGCATGCCGAGGACTAGCGGGGCCAAAAACATTCAGTACTTC. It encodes CASMPRTSGAKNIQYF.

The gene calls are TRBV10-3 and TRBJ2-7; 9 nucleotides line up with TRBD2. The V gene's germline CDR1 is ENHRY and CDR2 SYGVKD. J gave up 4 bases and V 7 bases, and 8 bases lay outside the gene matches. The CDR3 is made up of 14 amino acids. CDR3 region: CAINHSGSSYEQYF. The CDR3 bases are TGTGCCATCAACCATAGCGGGAGCTCATACGAGCAGTACTTC.